Following are 10 T cell receptor beta chains from one sample sequenced in a study of shared clonotypes between healthy human individuals. Clones were sequenced by immunoSEQ multiplex PCR, and TCRdb holds only the in-frame ones, with some missing. The table lists approximately 1,500,000 clones, about 98% of them singletons. Material: naive CD4+ T cells sorted from blood. Noted subset: CD45RA+ positively selected. The receptors originated from a man aged 25 to 40 in good health.

The chain joins TRBV7-2 to TRBJ2-7; D uncertain. Per germline, CDR1 SGHTA and CDR2 FQGNSA. Between the trimmed V and J ends, which lost 1 base and 1 base, there was a span of 14 bases. The CDR3 is made up of 16 amino acids. The CDR3 DNA follows: TGTGCCAGCAGCTTAGTGCCTGGCCAGGTTTCCTACGAGCAGTACTTC. It translates to CASSLVPGQVSYEQYF.

The rearrangement links TRBV25-1 to TRBJ1-3; a weak D match, TRBD1 (5 bases). CDR3 length: 14 amino acids. V was shortened by 6 bases and J by 1 base, with 10 bases between the two germline ends. CDR1 MGHDK and CDR2 SYGVNS come from the germline V gene. As DNA, the CDR3 is TGTGCCAGCAGCAACGGGGGTTCTGGAAACACCATATATTTT. It yields the protein CASSNGGSGNTIYF.

The rearrangement uses TRBV27 and TRBJ2-1; the D gene is possibly TRBD1 (6 bases). The CDR3 extends over 16 amino acids. Germline V CDR1 and CDR2: MNHEY, SMNVEV (reference sequence). V was shortened by 5 bases and J by 1 base, with 15 bases between the two germline ends. CDR3 region: CASSLTGMGSYNEQFF. The CDR3 region has the DNA TGTGCCAGCAGTCTCACAGGGATGGGGTCCTACAATGAGCAGTTCTTC.

This clone was seen a single time. This chain uses TRBV27 with TRBJ2-4, with D uncertain. Trimming left V 6 bases short and J 6 bases short, with 21 bases between. The CDR3 has 16 amino acids. CDR1 is MNHEY, CDR2 SMNVEV, per germline (reference sequence). CDR3 protein: CASRSVGNFGLNIQYF. In nucleotides, the CDR3 is TGTGCCAGCAGAAGCGTGGGGAACTTCGGCTTAAACATTCAGTACTTC.

V is TRBV6-6 and J is TRBJ2-7; D is possibly TRBD1 (5 bases). The ends were cut back, 9 bases at V and 2 bases at J, with 14 bases in the middle. Per germline, CDR1 MNHNY and CDR2 SVGAGI (reference sequence). The length of the CDR3 is 13 residues. Here the CDR3 DNA reads TGTGCCAGTGACAGTCAACCAGCCTACGAGCAGTACTTC. Translated, it gives CASDSQPAYEQYF.

On this clone: Other DNA sequences in this specimen translate into the identical CDR3. CDR3 amino acids: CASGSYEQYF. For the CDR3, the DNA is TGTGCCAGTGGGTCCTACGAGCAGTACTTC. The chain combines TRBV19 with TRBJ2-7; D is ambiguous. The CDR3 runs to 10 residues. CDR1 LNHDA and CDR2 SQIVND come from the germline V gene (reference sequence). The V gene lost 8 bases and the J gene lost 1 base, with 3 bases spanning the gap.

The rearrangement joins TRBV7-7 to TRBJ2-7; the D gene is possibly TRBD2 (5 bases). The CDR3 runs to 13 residues. V was clipped by 2 bases and J by 6 bases, with 11 bases between them. CDR1 is SSHAT and CDR2 is FNYEAQ in the germline V gene (reference sequence). The CDR3 sequence is CASSLTGVGEQYF. CDR3 sequence (DNA): TGTGCCAGCAGCTTAACCGGGGTCGGCGAGCAGTACTTC.

The chain employs TRBV6-6 and TRBJ2-7; D perhaps matches TRBD1 (6 bases). CDR3 length equals 13 residues. The germline gives CDR1 MNHNY, CDR2 SVGAGI (reference sequence). The V and J ends lost 1 base and 3 bases respectively, with 7 bases between them. CDR3 protein: CASSYLQGYEQYF. CDR3 nucleotides: TGTGCCAGCAGTTACTTACAGGGCTACGAGCAGTACTTC.

The chain links TRBV11-2 to TRBJ2-2; either TRBD1 or TRBD2 may supply D (6 bases each). Germline CDR1 is SGHAT and CDR2 is FQNNGV. CDR3 length equals 14 residues. Trimming stripped 5 bases from V and 5 bases from J, with 12 bases between. The CDR3 sequence is CASSPGGGTGELFF. The CDR3 DNA reads TGTGCCAGCAGCCCTGGAGGGGGGACCGGGGAGCTGTTTTTT.

The chain is built from TRBV29-1 and TRBJ2-5; 10 nucleotides match TRBD1. CDR3 size: 13 residues. Germline-derived CDR1 and CDR2 are SQVTM and ANQGSEA. With V trimmed by 6 bases and J by 4 bases, 5 bases remained unmatched. The CDR3 protein is CSVIGQGGETQYF. CDR3 DNA sequence: TGCAGCGTAATAGGACAGGGGGGAGAGACCCAGTACTTC.